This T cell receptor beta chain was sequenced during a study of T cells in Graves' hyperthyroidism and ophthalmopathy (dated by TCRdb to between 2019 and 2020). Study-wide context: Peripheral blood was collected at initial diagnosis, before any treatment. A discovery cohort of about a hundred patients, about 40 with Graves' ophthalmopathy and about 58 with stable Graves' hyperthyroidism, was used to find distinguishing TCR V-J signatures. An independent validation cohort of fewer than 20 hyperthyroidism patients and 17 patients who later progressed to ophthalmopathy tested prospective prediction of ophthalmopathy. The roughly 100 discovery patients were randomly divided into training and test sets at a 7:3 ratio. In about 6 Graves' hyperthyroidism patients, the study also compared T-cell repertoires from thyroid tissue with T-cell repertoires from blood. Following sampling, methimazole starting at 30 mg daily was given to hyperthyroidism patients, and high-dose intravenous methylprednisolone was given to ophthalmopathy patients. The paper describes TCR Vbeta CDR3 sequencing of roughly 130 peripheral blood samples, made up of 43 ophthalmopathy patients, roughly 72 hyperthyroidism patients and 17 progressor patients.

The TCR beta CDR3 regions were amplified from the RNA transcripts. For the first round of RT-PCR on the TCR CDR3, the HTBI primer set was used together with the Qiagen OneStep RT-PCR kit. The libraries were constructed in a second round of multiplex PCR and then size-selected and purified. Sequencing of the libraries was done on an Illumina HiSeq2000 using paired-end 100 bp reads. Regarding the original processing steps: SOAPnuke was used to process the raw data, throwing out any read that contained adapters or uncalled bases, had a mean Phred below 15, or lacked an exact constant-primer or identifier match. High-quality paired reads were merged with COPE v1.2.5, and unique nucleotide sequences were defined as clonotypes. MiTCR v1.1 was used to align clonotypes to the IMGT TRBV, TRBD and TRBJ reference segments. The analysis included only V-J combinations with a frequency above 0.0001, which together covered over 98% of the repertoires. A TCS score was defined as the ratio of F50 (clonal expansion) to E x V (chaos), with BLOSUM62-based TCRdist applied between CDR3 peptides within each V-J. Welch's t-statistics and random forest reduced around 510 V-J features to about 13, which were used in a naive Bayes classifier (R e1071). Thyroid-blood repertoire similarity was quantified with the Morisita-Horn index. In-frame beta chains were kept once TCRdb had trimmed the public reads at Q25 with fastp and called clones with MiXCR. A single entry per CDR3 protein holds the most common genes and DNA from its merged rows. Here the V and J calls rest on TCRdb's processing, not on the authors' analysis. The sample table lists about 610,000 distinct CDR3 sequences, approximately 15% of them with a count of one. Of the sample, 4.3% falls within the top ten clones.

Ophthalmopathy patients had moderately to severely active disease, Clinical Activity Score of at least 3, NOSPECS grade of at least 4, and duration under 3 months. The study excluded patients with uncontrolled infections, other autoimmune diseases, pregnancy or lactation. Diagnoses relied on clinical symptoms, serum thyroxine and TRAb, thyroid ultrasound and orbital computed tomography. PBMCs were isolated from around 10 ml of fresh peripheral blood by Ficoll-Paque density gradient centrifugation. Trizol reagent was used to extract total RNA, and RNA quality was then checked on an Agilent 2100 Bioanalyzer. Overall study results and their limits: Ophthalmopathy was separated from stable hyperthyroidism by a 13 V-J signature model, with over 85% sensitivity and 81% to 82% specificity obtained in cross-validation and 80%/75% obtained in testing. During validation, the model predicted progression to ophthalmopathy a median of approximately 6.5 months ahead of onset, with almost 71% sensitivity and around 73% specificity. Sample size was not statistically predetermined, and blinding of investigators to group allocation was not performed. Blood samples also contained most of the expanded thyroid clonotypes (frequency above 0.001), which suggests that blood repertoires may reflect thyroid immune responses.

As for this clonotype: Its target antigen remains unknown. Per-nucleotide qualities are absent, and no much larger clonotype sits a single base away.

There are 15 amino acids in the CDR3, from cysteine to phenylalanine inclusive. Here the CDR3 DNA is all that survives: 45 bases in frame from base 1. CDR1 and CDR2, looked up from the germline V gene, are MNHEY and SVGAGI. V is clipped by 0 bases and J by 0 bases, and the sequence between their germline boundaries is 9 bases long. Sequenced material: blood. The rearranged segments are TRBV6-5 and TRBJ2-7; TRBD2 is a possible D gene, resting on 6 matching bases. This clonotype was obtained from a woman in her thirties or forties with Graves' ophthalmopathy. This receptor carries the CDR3 CASSYSDGSSYEQYF. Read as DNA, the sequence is TGTGCCAGCAGTTACTCGGACGGGAGCTCCTACGAGCAGTACTTC.